Shown below are 32 T cell receptor beta chains from a single sample sequenced in a study of cytomegalovirus exposure and HLA in healthy donors. PCR used 60 Vbeta primers and 13 Jbeta primers. The method was immunoSEQ multiplex PCR; TCRdb's version includes in-frame clones alone and lacks a portion of them. The table lists more than 90,000 clones, 76% of them singletons. The specimen sequenced was PBMCs. These receptors came from a man aged 45-65 years in good health and CMV-seropositive.

The chain employs TRBV5-4 and TRBJ2-2; 7 nucleotides agree with TRBD1. This CDR3 is 14 amino acids long. With 7 bases clipped from V and 6 bases from J, the junction kept 9 bases outside the gene matches. The germline V gene encodes CDR1 SGHNT and CDR2 YYREEE (reference sequence). CDR3 in DNA: TGTGCCAGCCATGAAAGGGGGCTTGCCGGGGAGCTGTTTTTT. Encoded protein: CASHERGLAGELFF.

The chain links TRBV5-5 to TRBJ1-2; D is perhaps TRBD1 (6 bases). The germline CDR1 and CDR2 sequences are SGHKS and YYEKEE (reference sequence). V gave up 0 bases and J gave up 4 bases, with 13 bases separating them. There are 15 residues in the CDR3. Here the CDR3 reads CASSLAGQNFYGYTF. The CDR3 DNA reads TGTGCCAGCAGCTTGGCAGGACAGAACTTCTATGGCTACACCTTC.

This chain links TRBV10-3 with TRBJ1-2; D might be TRBD1 (6 bases). V dropped 3 bases and J dropped 6 bases, with 14 bases sitting between them. The germline gives CDR1 ENHRY, CDR2 SYGVKD. CDR3 length: 14 residues. The CDR3 region has the DNA TGTGCCATCAGTGAAGGTGGGGGCGGTAATGGCTACACCTTC. Protein: CAISEGGGGNGYTF.

The chain combines TRBV29-1 with TRBJ2-1, with TRBD2 matching over 7 bases. With V trimmed by 2 bases and J by 0 bases, 4 bases remained unmatched. The V gene's germline CDR1 is SQVTM and CDR2 ANQGSEA. The CDR3 totals 15 residues. The CDR3 region is CSVERRGDSYNEQFF. The DNA of the CDR3 is TGCAGCGTTGAACGCCGGGGGGACTCCTACAATGAGCAGTTCTTC.

The gene calls are TRBV13 and TRBJ1-3; tentatively, D is TRBD1 (5 bases). Germline CDR1 reads PRHDT; CDR2 reads FYEKMQ (reference sequence). The CDR3 length is 15 residues. Deletions cut 3 bases from V and 4 bases from J, with 13 bases between. CDR3 in DNA: TGTGCCAGCAGCTTTGCCAGGGCGGACGGAAACACCATATATTTT. Its protein product is CASSFARADGNTIYF.

The V and J genes are TRBV6-6 and TRBJ2-5; D possibly corresponds to TRBD2 (6 bases). The ends were cut back, 7 bases at V and 2 bases at J, with 11 bases in the middle. This CDR3 region has 13 residues. CDR1 is MNHNY, CDR2 SVGAGI, per germline (reference sequence). CDR3 coding DNA: TGTGCCAGCACTGGGCTAGCGCAAGAGACCCAGTACTTC. Amino acids: CASTGLAQETQYF.

The chain combines TRBV2 with TRBJ1-2, with unresolved D. Germline V lookup: CDR1 SNHLY, CDR2 FYNNEI. CDR3 length equals 12 residues. V was pared by 8 bases and J by 1 base, with 8 bases between. The CDR3 coding sequence is TGTGCCAGCTCCGGAGATAACTATGGCTACACCTTC. It specifies CASSGDNYGYTF.

This clone was observed once. The rearrangement links TRBV27 to TRBJ2-1, with TRBD1 matching over 9 bases. The CDR3 runs to 15 residues. V dropped 6 bases and J dropped 0; count of bases not matched to a gene: 3. Germline lookup yields CDR1 MNHEY and CDR2 SMNVEV (reference sequence). In DNA, the CDR3 is TGTGCCAGCAGCCCGACAGGGGGCTCCTACAATGAGCAGTTCTTC. Its translation is CASSPTGGSYNEQFF.

V and J are TRBV4-3 and TRBJ1-2; D perhaps matches TRBD1 (6 bases). The germline V gene encodes CDR1 LGHNA and CDR2 YSLEER. CDR3 length: 16 residues. Trimming stripped 0 bases from V and 2 bases from J, with 13 bases between. In DNA form, the CDR3 reads TGCGCCAGCAGCCAAGAACAGGGAGTCTTAAACTATGGCTACACCTTC. Its protein product is CASSQEQGVLNYGYTF.

The chain uses TRBV29-1 and TRBJ2-2; maybe TRBD2 (5 bases). This CDR3 comprises 11 residues. V was cut by 7 bases and J by 6 bases, with 9 bases left in between. Germline V gives CDR1 SQVTM, CDR2 ANQGSEA. The CDR3 coding sequence is TGCAGCGCCGTGGGAGCCGGGGAGCTGTTTTTT. Amino acid sequence: CSAVGAGELFF.

This chain joins TRBV27 and TRBJ1-5; 11 nucleotides agree with TRBD1. Trimming at V came to 6 bases and at J to 5 bases, leaving 3 bases not matched to a gene. CDR3 length: 14 residues. The germline V gene encodes CDR1 MNHEY and CDR2 SMNVEV (reference sequence). Here the CDR3 reads CASRRTGGDQPQHF. CDR3 DNA sequence: TGTGCCAGCAGAAGGACAGGGGGCGATCAGCCCCAGCATTTT.

The chain joins TRBV20-1 to TRBJ2-5; 7 nucleotides line up with TRBD1. The J segment lost 4 bases and the V segment lost 8 bases, leaving 4 bases of the junction unmatched. Germline loops: CDR1 DFQATT, CDR2 SNEGSKA (reference sequence). CDR3 length: 11 residues. CDR3 nucleotides: TGCAGTCCTCGGACAGGAGAGACCCAGTACTTC. This encodes CSPRTGETQYF.

This chain connects TRBV11-2 to TRBJ2-3; D not resolved. The CDR3 runs 12 residues. CDR1 and CDR2 (germline): SGHAT, FQNNGV. Trimming pared 4 bases from V and 6 bases from J, leaving 8 bases between. The CDR3 spells CASSSYMDTQYF. CDR3 DNA sequence: TGTGCCAGCAGCTCCTATATGGATACGCAGTATTTT.

The chain has TRBV7-6 and TRBJ2-2; D unclear. V dropped 1 base and J dropped 0 bases, with 18 bases sitting between them. This CDR3 has 19 residues. Germline-derived CDR1 and CDR2 are SGHVS and FNYEAQ. DNA for the CDR3: TGTGCCAGCAGCTTAGTGTCACTTTTTGCGGATTCGAACACCGGGGAGCTGTTTTTT. Residues: CASSLVSLFADSNTGELFF.

The rearrangement uses TRBV5-6 and TRBJ2-7; 10 bases match TRBD1. The germline gives CDR1 SGHDT, CDR2 YYEEEE. This CDR3 region has 15 residues. V shed 4 bases, J shed 4 bases, and the junction held 8 bases outside the gene matches. The CDR3 protein is CASSRPGQGLYEQYF. The CDR3 nucleotides read TGTGCCAGCAGCCGACCGGGACAGGGGCTGTACGAGCAGTACTTC.

The chain uses TRBV7-2 and TRBJ2-7, with a weak D call TRBD2 (7 bases). CDR3 length: 15 residues. Germline CDR1 SGHTA, CDR2 FQGNSA. The germline V and J ends were trimmed by 4 bases and 3 bases, with 16 bases remaining between them. The CDR3 reads CASSSGGGSIYEQYF. In DNA form, the CDR3 reads TGTGCCAGCAGCTCGGGGGGCGGGAGTATCTACGAGCAGTACTTC.

The J gene is TRBJ2-5, the V gene TRBV7-9; TRBD1 aligns across 8 bases. TRBJ2-7 matches the DNA end more closely, so the J call is doubtful. There are 16 residues in the CDR3. CDR1 is SEHNR and CDR2 is FQNEAQ in the germline V gene (reference sequence). The CDR3 spells CASSFDGTGGSYEQYF. Here the CDR3 DNA reads TGTGCCAGCAGCTTCGACGGGACAGGAGGATCCTACGAGCAGTACTTC.

This clone occurred a few times. J is TRBJ2-7 and V is TRBV18; the match to TRBD1 covers 12 bases. V trimming: 3 bases; J trimming: 0 bases; junction bases outside the gene matches: 12. The CDR3 totals 19 residues. Germline loops: CDR1 KGHSH, CDR2 LQKENI. CDR3 protein: CASSPIPWDRGQGSYEQYF. For the CDR3, the DNA is TGTGCCAGCTCACCGATACCTTGGGACAGGGGGCAGGGCTCCTACGAGCAGTACTTC.

The chain employs TRBV7-6 and TRBJ2-5; no definite D call. Trimming took off 5 bases at V and 5 bases at J, with 15 bases between the two ends. From germline, CDR1 is SGHVS and CDR2 FNYEAQ. The length of the CDR3 is 14 residues. The CDR3 protein is CASSPSAWAETQYF. CDR3 coding DNA: TGTGCCAGCAGCCCCTCCGCGTGGGCGGAGACCCAGTACTTC.

The gene calls are TRBV5-1 and TRBJ2-5; 9 positions match TRBD1. The CDR3 is made up of 16 amino acids. Per germline, CDR1 SGHRS and CDR2 YFSETQ. With V trimmed by 4 bases and J by 1 base, 8 bases remained unmatched. CDR3 sequence: CASSRRPGQGQETQYF. CDR3 sequence (DNA): TGCGCCAGCAGCAGGCGGCCGGGACAGGGCCAAGAGACCCAGTACTTC.

The chain links TRBV7-9 to TRBJ2-3; 8 bases align to TRBD2. CDR1 and CDR2 (germline): SEHNR, FQNEAQ (reference sequence). The CDR3 covers 13 residues. Trimming took 3 bases from V and 4 from J; bases not matched to a gene: 0. Here the CDR3 DNA reads TGTGCCAGCAGCTTCGGGGGGGCAGATACGCAGTATTTT. It yields the protein CASSFGGADTQYF.

This clone was counted a few times. The genes are TRBV5-6 and TRBJ1-1; D uncertain. V was clipped by 2 bases and J by 0 bases, with 5 bases between them. Germline assignment: CDR1 SGHDT and CDR2 YYEEEE. CDR3 length equals 13 residues. This CDR3 is CASSLTLNTEAFF. DNA for the CDR3: TGTGCCAGCAGCTTAACTTTGAACACTGAAGCTTTCTTT.

The J gene is TRBJ2-5, the V gene TRBV18; TRBD1 matches 7 bases. This CDR3 is built from 14 residues. Germline lookup yields CDR1 KGHSH and CDR2 LQKENI. V trimming: 2 bases; J trimming: 3 bases; junction bases outside the gene matches: 3. CDR3 in amino acids: CASSPTGAKETQYF. The CDR3 DNA reads as TGTGCCAGCTCACCAACAGGGGCGAAAGAGACCCAGTACTTC.

V gene TRBV5-3 combines with J gene TRBJ1-1, with 11 bases lining up with TRBD1. TRBV5-3 is known as an ORF, though its function is uncertain. The CDR3 sequence is 20 residues long. J was trimmed by 0 bases and V by 1 base; bases with no gene match: 14. DNA of the CDR3: TGTGCCAGAAGCTTGCGAGTGGAGGACAGGGGGCCGACTATGAACACTGAAGCTTTCTTT. Residues: CARSLRVEDRGPTMNTEAFF.

The chain links TRBV7-6 to TRBJ1-6; TRBD1 matches at 7 bases. Losses at the gene ends were 1 base for V and 7 bases for J; bases not matched to a gene: 4. Germline CDR1 reads SGHVS; CDR2 reads FNYEAQ. This CDR3 region has 15 residues. The CDR3 DNA reads as TGTGCCAGCAGCTTAGACAGGGACAGAAATTCACCCCTCCACTTT. Residues: CASSLDRDRNSPLHF.

The V gene is TRBV7-6, the J gene TRBJ2-1; the match to TRBD1 covers 7 bases. Germline CDR1 is SGHVS and CDR2 is FNYEAQ. With V trimmed by 1 base and J by 5 bases, 2 bases remained unmatched. This CDR3 comprises 14 residues. The CDR3 is CASSLGTGNNEQFF. The CDR3 coding sequence is TGTGCCAGCAGCTTAGGGACAGGCAACAATGAGCAGTTCTTC.

The chain couples TRBV6-1 to TRBJ2-7; D remains ambiguous. The CDR3 length is 13 residues. The germline V gene encodes CDR1 MNHNS and CDR2 SASEGT. V gave up 1 base and J gave up 4 bases, with 8 bases separating them. CDR3 nucleotide sequence: TGTGCCAGCAGTGAAGGAGCGAGGTACGAGCAGTACTTC. It yields the protein CASSEGARYEQYF.

The chain employs TRBV29-1 and TRBJ1-5; 11 nucleotides line up with TRBD1. Germline loops: CDR1 SQVTM, CDR2 ANQGSEA. The junction had 5 bases not matched to a gene; V was cut back by 7 bases and J by 3 bases. The CDR3 loop spans 14 amino acids. Here the CDR3 DNA reads TGCAGCGCAGGGACAGGGGGGACCAATCAGCCCCAGCATTTT. It specifies CSAGTGGTNQPQHF.

The chain uses TRBV2 and TRBJ1-5; possible D gene TRBD1, 5 bases. Trimming shortened V by 5 bases and J by 7 bases, and 18 bases separated the two germline ends. This CDR3 is built from 15 residues. Germline CDR1 is SNHLY and CDR2 is FYNNEI. The CDR3 reads CASSLVPGPSQPQHF. In DNA, the CDR3 is TGTGCCAGCAGTCTGGTGCCAGGGCCCTCGCAGCCCCAGCATTTT. The full variable domain, rest sourced from reference TRBV2 and TRBJ1-5, is EPEVTQTPSHQVTQMGQEVILRCVPISNHLYFYWYRQILGQKVEFLVSFYNNEISEKSEIFDDQFSVERPDGSNFTLKIRSTKLEDSAMYFCASSLVPGPSQPQHFGDGTRLSIL.

The V gene is TRBV6-5, the J gene TRBJ2-3; TRBD2 matches at 8 bases. The V and J ends lost 7 bases and 1 base, in that order; junction bases with no gene match: 7. The CDR3 is made up of 15 amino acids. Per germline, CDR1 MNHEY and CDR2 SVGAGI. The CDR3 loop reads CASTPPAGGTDTQYF. The CDR3 region has the DNA TGTGCCAGCACCCCTCCAGCGGGGGGCACAGATACGCAGTATTTT.

The chain is built from TRBV9 and TRBJ2-3; perhaps TRBD2 as D (6 bases). CDR1 is SGDLS, CDR2 YYNGEE, per germline. This CDR3 is built from 16 residues. Trimming stripped 3 bases from V and 0 bases from J, with 14 bases between. Here the CDR3 reads CASSAPRAGSTDTQYF. In DNA, the CDR3 is TGTGCCAGCAGCGCGCCTCGGGCGGGGAGCACAGATACGCAGTATTTT.

The V call is TRBV27, the J call TRBJ2-3; the D gene is possibly TRBD2 (5 bases). The V gene lost 7 bases and the J gene lost 2 bases, with 7 bases spanning the gap. From germline, CDR1 is MNHEY and CDR2 SMNVEV (reference sequence). The CDR3 consists of 12 residues. This CDR3 is CASTGITDTQYF. In DNA form, the CDR3 reads TGTGCCAGCACGGGGATCACAGATACGCAGTATTTT.